Given below is one T cell receptor beta chain in context. The data were obtained in a study of radiation and T cells in renal cell carcinoma. CDR3 size: 16 residues. Trimming removed 1 base from V and 1 base from J, with 13 bases in between. The V gene's germline CDR1 is SEHNR and CDR2 FQNEAQ (reference sequence). The data were produced by immunoSEQ multiplex PCR, yet TCRdb's version contains in-frame clones alone and is incomplete. Among 45,000 to 55,000 clones listed, around three quarters were seen once. The time point here: blood 2 weeks post-SBRT. Treatment noted: 15 Gy SBRT to primary tumor, nephrectomy 4 weeks later.

The chain carries TRBV7-9 and TRBJ1-1; D may be TRBD1 (6 bases). The TCR comes from a woman aged 70-85 years with renal cell carcinoma. The sample consisted of blood, taken from a patient whose treatment included radiotherapy and nephrectomy. The CDR3 nucleotides read TGTGCCAGCAGCTTAGGGGTGGGACATACGAACACTGAAGCTTTCTTT. Protein product: CASSLGVGHTNTEAFF. The whole variable domain, remainder taken from reference TRBV7-9 and TRBJ1-1, is DTGVSQNPRHKITKRGQNVTFRCDPISEHNRLYWYRQTLGQGPEFLTYFQNEAQLEKSRLLSDRFSAERPKGSFSTLEIQRTEQGDSAMYLCASSLGVGHTNTEAFFGQGTRLTVV.